The 4 T cell receptor beta chains below all came from one sample that was sequenced in a study of regulatory T cells in long-lasting Graves disease listed by TCRdb under 2021. The method behind the library was multiplex PCR. Sequencing used an Illumina HiSeq 4000. TCR beta libraries were built with iRepertoire HTBI primers and Arm-PCR amplification of CDR3 regions. TCRdb redid the processing of the public reads, applying fastp at Q25 and MiXCR, and retained in-frame beta chains. Records with the same CDR3 protein are collapsed into one entry carrying the most frequent genes and DNA. A total of under 500,000 distinct CDR3 sequences appear in this sample, about 20% of them only once. The ten most abundant clones make up 7.8% of the sample. Sample time point, as interpreted from the label and publication: persistent/refractory GD, antithyroid drugs over 5 years with positive TRAb. For both TCR sequencing and RNA sequencing, RNA was extracted from PBMCs using TRIzol.

The sequences come from peripheral blood mononuclear cells (PBMCs), collected when the disease was refractory, from a patient treated with antithyroid drugs. Every receptor here comes from a female donor with Graves disease.

This clonotype was seen at least ten times. The chain carries TRBV29-1 and TRBJ1-1; tentatively, D is TRBD1 (5 bases). This CDR3 has 12 residues. Germline V gene data show CDR1 as SQVTM and CDR2 as ANQGSEA. Trimming removed 4 bases from V and 7 bases from J, with 13 bases in between. CDR3 in DNA: TGCAGCGTTGCAAGGACATCCGATGAAGCTTTCTTT. It yields the protein CSVARTSDEAFF.

On this clonotype: At one end, the junction sequence differs from germline, possibly due to a read error. The chain links TRBV7-8 to TRBJ1-1; perhaps TRBD1 as D (5 bases). Per germline, CDR1 SGHVS and CDR2 FQNEAQ. The CDR3 spans 13 residues. CDR3 sequence: CASSLVGGTEASF. CDR3 DNA sequence: TGTGCCAGCAGCTTGGTTGGGGGTACTGAAGCTTCCTTT.

This clonotype showed up just a few times. This chain links TRBV7-9 with TRBJ2-7; D is perhaps TRBD1 (5 bases). CDR1 and CDR2 (germline): SEHNR, FQNEAQ (reference sequence). CDR3 length equals 15 residues. V was clipped by 6 bases and J by 4 bases, with 19 bases between them. Here the CDR3 DNA reads TGTGCCAGCAGAAAAACGGTCGGGCAGGGATACGAGCAGTACTTC. This translates into CASRKTVGQGYEQYF.

This clonotype was observed a handful of times. V and J are TRBV29-1 and TRBJ2-7; 9 nucleotides match TRBD2. The CDR3 is made up of 13 amino acids. With V trimmed by 5 bases and J by 4 bases, 6 bases remained unmatched. Germline CDR1 and CDR2: SQVTM and ANQGSEA. The CDR3 DNA reads TGCAGCGTTCCCCTGAGCGGGGGGTACGAGCAGTACTTC. Translating it yields CSVPLSGGYEQYF.